The entry that follows covers one T cell receptor (beta chain) sequence. This clonotype was seen repeatedly, ten times or more. Which antigen it targets is not known. No base quality information exists; no much larger clone differs at one position. The germline V gene yields KGHSH for CDR1 and LQKENI for CDR2. V is pared back by 3 bases and J by 5 bases, with 19 bases lying between the germline termini. Reading from cysteine to phenylalanine, the CDR3 counts 16 amino acids. Here the CDR3 DNA is all that survives: 48 bases in frame from base 1. TCRdb records Illumina HiSeq 1500 as the sequencer. The public reads were reprocessed in TCRdb via fastp at Q25 and MiXCR, keeping in-frame beta chains. CDR3 protein sequences are deduplicated, and each keeps its most common genes and DNA. The sample yields fewer than 550,000 distinct CDR3 sequences; approximately 10% were counted once. The ten largest clones add up to 10% to 13% of the sample.

These data belong to a study of T cell repertoires in cytomegalovirus infection (dated by TCRdb to 2018 to 2020). As for the study more broadly: Donor HLA type was relevant to the analysis, as public TCR beta signatures indicated carriage of CMV infection together with the matching HLA type.

The study at large found these results: The ex vivo response was dominated by HLA-C-restricted CMV-specific TCR beta clonotypes, which also provided the single most frequent clonotype in two of eight donors. In both this cohort and an independent cohort of several hundred donors, the cumulative frequency of public TCR beta family members distinguished carriers of CMV infection plus the relevant HLA type.

Sequenced sample: PBMCs. The chain is assembled from TRBV18 and TRBJ1-1; no D gene can be assigned with confidence. The sequence came from a human donor in good health (CMV status not recorded). Some clones in this sample may be carry-over from other donors' samples. The CDR3: CASSPSLSGFWTEAFF. The nucleotides are TGTGCCAGCTCACCTTCCCTCTCTGGGTTTTGGACTGAAGCTTTCTTT.